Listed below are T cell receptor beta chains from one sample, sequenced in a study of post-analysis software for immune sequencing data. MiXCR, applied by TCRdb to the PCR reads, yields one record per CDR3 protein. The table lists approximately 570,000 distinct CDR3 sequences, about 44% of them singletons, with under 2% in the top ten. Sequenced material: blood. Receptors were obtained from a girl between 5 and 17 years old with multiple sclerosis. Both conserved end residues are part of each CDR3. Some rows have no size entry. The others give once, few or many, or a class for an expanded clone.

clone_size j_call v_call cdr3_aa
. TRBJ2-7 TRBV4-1 CASSPLTGGAWGYEQYF
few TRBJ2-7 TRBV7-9 CASSLVASEQYF
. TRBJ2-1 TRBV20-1 CSARASGGNLPYNEQFF
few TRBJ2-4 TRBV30 CAWSPRRLLAKNIQYF
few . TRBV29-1 CSVENDRAGEQYF
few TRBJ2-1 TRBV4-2 CASSQGTAGGYNEQFF
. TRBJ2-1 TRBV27 CASREQGAGYNEQFF
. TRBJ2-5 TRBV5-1 CASSWGREQYF
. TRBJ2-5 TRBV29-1 CSVEDSLLYQETQYF
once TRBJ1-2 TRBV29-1 CSVAAGHPGNGYTF
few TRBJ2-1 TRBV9 CASSPRDFFSSYNEQFF
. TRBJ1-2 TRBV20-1 CSSTDPGQGSPYGYTF
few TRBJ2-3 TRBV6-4 CASSEMAGGPTDTQYF
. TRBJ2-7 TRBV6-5 CASTGGVVTYEQYF
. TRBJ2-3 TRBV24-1 CATSTGVSTDTQYF
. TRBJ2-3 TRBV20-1 CSARGGSVSDLDTQYF
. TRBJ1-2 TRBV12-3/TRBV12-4 CASSPRWTRGYTF
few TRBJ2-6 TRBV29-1 CSVEAQGAWSGANVLTF
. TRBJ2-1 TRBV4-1 CASSQGRLGGLVGNEQFF
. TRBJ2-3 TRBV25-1 CASSHGTDGGTQYF
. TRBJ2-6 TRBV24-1 CATSDPSGPRANVLTF
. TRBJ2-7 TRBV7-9 CASSRSGVDLYEQYF
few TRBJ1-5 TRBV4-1 CASSQVAGSNQPQHF
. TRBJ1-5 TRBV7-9 CASSSWTGEGNQPQHF
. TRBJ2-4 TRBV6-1 CASSASGTGLRVRDIQYF
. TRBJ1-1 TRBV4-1 CASSRRTGGDTEAFF
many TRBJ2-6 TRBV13 CASSPRGSGANVLTF
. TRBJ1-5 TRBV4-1 CASSEGQGRNQPQHF
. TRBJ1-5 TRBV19 CASTLRGQGNSNQPQHF
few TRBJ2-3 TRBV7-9 CASSSTAGGNFNTDTQYF
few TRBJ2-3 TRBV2 CASSEFEGTTDTQYF
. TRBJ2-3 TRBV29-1 CSVTSTDTQYF
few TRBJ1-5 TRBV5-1 CASSLDAGDNQPQHF
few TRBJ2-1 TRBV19 CASSMLASGRVYNEQFF
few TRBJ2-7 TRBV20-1 CTSEGFSYEQYF
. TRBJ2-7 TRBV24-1 CATSDPDSYEQYF
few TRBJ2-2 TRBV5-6 CASSPPTGRTGELFF
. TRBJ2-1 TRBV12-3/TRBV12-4 CASSLAFRENEQFF
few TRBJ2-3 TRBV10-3 CAISESYRGTDTQYF
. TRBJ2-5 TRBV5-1 CASSGELGGTQYF
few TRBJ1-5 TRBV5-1 CASSLSQGDNQPQHF
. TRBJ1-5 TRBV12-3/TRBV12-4 CASSSRAYSNQPQHF
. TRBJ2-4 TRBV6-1 CASSEGPTGAKNIQYF
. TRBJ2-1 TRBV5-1 CASSSPRTQLSYNEQFF
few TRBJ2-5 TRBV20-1 CSASQIAGGWGYQETQYF
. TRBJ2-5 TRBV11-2 CASSKGGEETQYF
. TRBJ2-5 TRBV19 CASSIERTGRETQYF
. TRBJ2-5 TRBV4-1 CASSRRDAGETQCF
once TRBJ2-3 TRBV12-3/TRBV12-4 CASSWGLAGGTDTRYF
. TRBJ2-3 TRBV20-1 CSAIPGRLAGTDTQYF
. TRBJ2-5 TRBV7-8 CASSRGRTSFQETQYF